This record concerns one T cell receptor (beta chain) sequence. This clonotype has more than one count but fewer than ten. The clone's antigen remains unknown. There are no base qualities to consult, and no much larger clone falls within one base. The sample's treatment or condition, from its label and the paper: live attenuated yellow fever vaccine strain. Two biological replicates of bulk PBMCs were collected at each blood-draw timepoint. PBMCs were isolated from peripheral blood using a standard Ficoll-Paque protocol. TriZol was used to extract RNA from bulk PBMCs, CD4 and CD8 fractions, and dextramer-positive and dextramer-negative fractions. The CDR3 measures 16 amino acids from cysteine to phenylalanine. The CDR3 DNA has 48 bases and is translated from base 1. CDR1 SEHNR and CDR2 FQNEAQ were looked up in the germline V gene (reference sequence). Trimming takes 6 bases off V and 3 bases off J; junction bases not matched to a gene: 9.

This specimen comes from a study of T cells after yellow fever vaccination (dated by TCRdb to about 2019). About the study as a whole: The SMART-Seq v4 Ultra Low Input RNA kit was used to prepare libraries from fractions with low cell numbers. To track T-cell clones before and after primary and booster YFV17D yellow fever vaccination, bulk TCR alpha and beta repertoires were sequenced longitudinally. Two healthy male donors, one aged 18 to 30 and one aged 30 to 40 years, made up the cohort. Bulk PBMC replicates and cell subsets were isolated from blood drawn at multiple timepoints before and after both primary and secondary immunization.

TCR cDNA was made using 5'RACE template switching, a step that added a universal primer site and unique molecular identifiers. Priming of cDNA synthesis was performed from both the TCR alpha and TCR beta constant segments. Library amplification used two PCR steps, and the second PCR step added sample barcodes and sequencing adapters. Libraries were sequenced on Illumina HiSeq 2500 (2x100 bp) or NovaSeq (2x150 bp). The study's processing was this. Reads were demultiplexed and collapsed into UMI consensus sequences with MIGEC, and V(D)J alignment was performed with MiXCR. Vaccine-responding clonotypes were identified with edgeR using replicate PBMC samples, with FDR below 0.01 and a log2 fold change above 5 up to day 15 being required. CD4 or CD8 identity was assigned to each bulk clonotype according to whether the clonotype was present at higher abundance in the sequenced CD4 repertoire or the sequenced CD8 repertoire. TCRdb reprocessed the public reads (quality trimming at Q25 with fastp, clone calling with MiXCR) and kept in-frame beta chains. Here each entry gathers all rows of one CDR3 protein and keeps the most common genes and DNA. Clone size and V and J calls follow TCRdb, not the original study. The sample data list 550,000 or so distinct CDR3 sequences, and 15% to 20% of these were observed just once. The ten largest clones add up to roughly 13% of the sample.

Broad study findings and their caveats: After the booster, most clones that had expanded after primary vaccination were detected again (about 95% of CD4 and 88% of CD8), suggesting broad maintenance of memory. FACS-sorted repertoires could contain abundant contaminating clonotypes from the bulk population, so computational filtering was required. A small share of clonotypes was detected in both CD4 and CD8 compartments, with the overlap likely arising from convergent recombination. The study included only a couple of donors, which limits how far the findings can be generalized. The secondary T-cell response was weaker than the primary response but faster, peaking on day 5 instead of day 15.

The receptor was isolated from a man younger than 40 who received the YFV17D yellow fever vaccine. The material sequenced was PBMCs, taken 15 days after the yellow fever booster vaccination. The rearrangement combines TRBV7-9 with TRBJ2-3, with 10 bases aligning to TRBD1. In nucleotide form, the sequence is TGTGCCAGCAGTCGATACCGGGACAGGGGAACAGATACGCAGTATTTT. Translated, this is CASSRYRDRGTDTQYF. The CDR3, completed at both ends by the reference TRBV7-9 and TRBJ2-3 genes, gives the full variable domain DTGVSQNPRHKITKRGQNVTFRCDPISEHNRLYWYRQTLGQGPEFLTYFQNEAQLEKSRLLSDRFSAERPKGSFSTLEIQRTEQGDSAMYLCASSRYRDRGTDTQYFGPGTRLTVL.